This TCR beta chain was retrieved from a study of OX40 agonist ivuxolimab in advanced cancers. General study points: The antigens recognized by the expanded peripheral T cells, that is their antigen specificity, were not determined.

Germline lookup yields CDR1 MNHEY and CDR2 SMNVEV (reference sequence). V dropped 6 bases and J dropped 0 bases, with 9 bases sitting between them. CDR3 size: 13 residues. The sampling schedule covered blood at baseline, cycle 4 day 1, and cycle 7 day 1. TCRdb's table, derived via immunoSEQ multiplex PCR, lists solely in-frame clones and lacks some. The table records about 130,000 clones, less than 95% of them present only once. Note on this clone: The antigen is unknown.

The chain carries TRBV27 and TRBJ2-7; tentatively, D is TRBD1 (6 bases). The clonotype was recovered from an adult with an advanced solid tumor such as melanoma, head and neck, liver or kidney cancer. The material was CD4+ or CD8+ T cells sorted from blood, obtained in a trial of the OX40 agonist ivuxolimab. This CDR3 reads CASRRTASYEQYF. DNA for the CDR3: TGTGCCAGCAGGCGGACAGCCTCCTACGAGCAGTACTTC.